The clone carrying this TCR beta chain was seen repeatedly, ten times or more. The antigen remains undetermined. This sample's TCRbeta library carried unique molecular identifier barcodes. TCRdb itself ran the PCR reads through MiXCR, one entry per CDR3 protein. The sample consists of hundreds of thousands of distinct CDR3 sequences, about 10% of them appearing once. This record comes from a study of T-cell reconstitution after alpha-beta-depleted transplantation in children. Findings and caveats of the study: Alpha-beta T cells present about two months after transplant were reported to originate from several hundred expanded graft clones.

This TCR came from a child aged 2 to 15 with inherited bone marrow failure, due to receive a stem cell transplant. Here the sequenced sample was PBMCs, taken before TCRalphabeta/CD19-depleted stem cell transplant.

CDR3 loop: CSGLGNNEQFF. In DNA form, the CDR3 reads TGCAGCGGATTGGGCAACAATGAGCAGTTCTTC. This chain uses TRBV29-1 with TRBJ2-1; D is ambiguous. V lost 7 bases and J 5 bases, leaving 9 bases between the germline ends. The CDR3 is 11 amino acids. Per germline, CDR1 SQVTM and CDR2 ANQGSEA.